The next 29 T cell receptor beta chains were all read from a single sample in a study of T-cell memory formation after mild COVID-19. TCRdb reanalysed the 5' RACE reads using MiXCR and keeps one entry per CDR3 protein. The sample lists more than 150,000 distinct CDR3 sequences; less than 20% were seen once. Sequencing was performed on PBMCs or a T cell subset sorted from them (not recorded which). The receptors were sampled from a man between 18 and 29 years old who had mild COVID-19 (a few samples of this study predate the infection). Cell type and time point are not known.

This clonotype was found many times. The chain links TRBV3-1 to TRBJ2-1; either TRBD1 or TRBD2 may fit D (9 bases each). V was pared by 2 bases and J by 7 bases, with 27 bases between. The V gene's germline CDR1 is LGHDT and CDR2 YNNKEL (reference sequence). CDR3 size: 19 residues. The CDR3, as DNA: TGTGCCAGCAGCCAATGGACAGGGGAAGAGACTAGCGGAGTAAATGAGCAGTTCTTC. This sequence encodes CASSQWTGEETSGVNEQFF.

This clonotype was seen more than once but under ten times. J is TRBJ1-2 and V is TRBV5-1; D might be TRBD1 (5 bases). The V and J ends lost 0 bases and 2 bases respectively, with 8 bases between them. Germline V gives CDR1 SGHRS, CDR2 YFSETQ. This CDR3 has 14 residues. The CDR3 here is CASSLGTTNYGYTF. The CDR3, as DNA: TGCGCCAGCAGCTTGGGGACAACGAACTATGGCTACACCTTC.

This clonotype showed up just a few times. CDR3 coding DNA: TGTGCCATCAGTGAGTCGACAAGGTCCAAGGAGACCCAGTACTTC. Translated: CAISESTRSKETQYF. The chain recombines TRBV10-3 with TRBJ2-5, with D unresolved. The CDR3 is made up of 15 amino acids. Germline CDR1 reads ENHRY; CDR2 reads SYGVKD. The V end lost 0 bases, the J end lost 5 bases, and 13 bases lay between the germline ends.

The genes are TRBV7-9 and TRBJ1-4; 10 bases match TRBD1. The CDR3 totals 15 residues. Unmatched junction bases numbered 4, after V lost 1 base and J lost 8 bases. CDR1 is SEHNR and CDR2 is FQNEAQ in the germline V gene (reference sequence). CDR3 protein: CASSLGRDRGEKLFF. The CDR3 DNA reads TGTGCCAGCAGCTTAGGCCGGGACAGGGGCGAAAAACTGTTTTTT.

V gene TRBV7-2 combines with J gene TRBJ2-5; the D is unclear. Germline CDR1 SGHTA, CDR2 FQGNSA. This CDR3 is 13 amino acids long. V was cut by 6 bases and J by 3 bases, with 11 bases left in between. CDR3 loop: CASRRLVKETQYF. The CDR3 nucleotides are TGTGCCAGCAGACGGCTAGTGAAAGAGACCCAGTACTTC.

V and J are TRBV11-2 and TRBJ2-2; 11 bases line up with TRBD1. The CDR3 is made up of 16 amino acids. Per germline, CDR1 SGHAT and CDR2 FQNNGV. V was pared by 5 bases and J by 6 bases, with 8 bases of the junction left unmatched. The CDR3 loop is CASSRYRDRGAGELFF. The CDR3 DNA is TGTGCCAGCAGCCGGTATCGGGACAGGGGGGCCGGGGAGCTGTTTTTT. The variable domain in full, completed from reference TRBV11-2 and TRBJ2-2, reads EAGVAQSPRYKIIEKRQSVAFWCNPISGHATLYWYQQILGQGPKLLIQFQNNGVVDDSQLPKDRFSAERLKGVDSTLKIQPAKLEDSAVYLCASSRYRDRGAGELFFGEGSRLTVL.

This clonotype appeared a few times. The CDR3 reads CASSTRGYEQYV. CDR3 DNA: TGTGCCAGCAGTACCAGGGGGTACGAGCAGTACGTC. J is TRBJ2-7 and V is TRBV28; 7 bases fit TRBD1. The CDR3 is made up of 12 amino acids. Germline values: CDR1 MDHEN, CDR2 SYDVKM. The J segment lost 4 bases and the V segment lost 5 bases, leaving 2 bases of the junction unmatched.

In this sample, this clonotype turned up a few times. The rearrangement joins TRBV12-3 or TRBV12-4 to TRBJ1-2; 12 nucleotides agree with TRBD1. The J segment lost 4 bases and the V segment lost 6 bases, leaving 9 bases of the junction unmatched. The CDR3 contains 16 residues. The CDR3 protein is CASSTPGTGGAYGYTF. The CDR3 coding sequence is TGTGCCAGCAGCACTCCCGGGACAGGGGGCGCCTATGGCTACACCTTC.

The genes are TRBV6-2 or TRBV6-3 and TRBJ2-3; 9 nucleotides match TRBD2. After removal of 6 bases from V and 6 bases from J, the junction contained 13 bases not matched to a gene. The V gene's germline CDR1 is MNHEY and CDR2 SVGEGT. CDR3 length: 16 amino acids. CDR3 protein: CASSSLAGGPDDTQYF. CDR3 DNA sequence: TGTGCCAGCAGCTCCCTGGCGGGGGGGCCAGATGATACGCAGTATTTT.

This clonotype was seen a few times. The rearrangement joins TRBV12-3 or TRBV12-4 to TRBJ2-1, with 10 bases lining up with TRBD1. V lost 6 bases and J lost 14; bases outside the gene matches: 4. The length of the CDR3 is 11 residues. The CDR3 sequence is CASRDRGGEFF. The CDR3 region has the DNA TGTGCCAGCAGGGACAGGGGGGGGGAGTTCTTC.

This clonotype was recorded a few times. The V and J genes are TRBV20-1 and TRBJ2-3, with TRBD2 matching over 10 bases. V shed 2 bases and J 6 bases; nucleotides not matched to a gene: 5. The CDR3 runs 14 residues. From germline, CDR1 is DFQATT and CDR2 SNEGSKA (reference sequence). The CDR3 reads CSARLAGARDTQYF. The CDR3 DNA is TGCAGTGCTAGACTAGCGGGGGCCCGGGATACGCAGTATTTT.

This clonotype was seen a few times. The chain employs TRBV7-2 and TRBJ1-1; TRBD1 is a possible D gene (6 bases). The V end was cut by 2 bases, the J end by 5 bases, with 15 bases between. Germline V lookup: CDR1 SGHTA, CDR2 FQGNSA. This CDR3 is built from 15 residues. The CDR3 DNA reads as TGTGCCAGCAGCTTAACTGGGGGCGGGTGGACTGAAGCTTTCTTT. Translated, it gives CASSLTGGGWTEAFF.

This chain links TRBV7-9 with TRBJ1-3, with D unclear. The CDR3 length is 15 residues. Germline V CDR1 and CDR2: SEHNR, FQNEAQ (reference sequence). The ends were cut back, 7 bases at V and 0 bases at J, with 13 bases in the middle. CDR3 sequence (DNA): TGTGCCAGCACTGCCTGGCAGCGCTCTGGAAACACCATATATTTT. Translation gives CASTAWQRSGNTIYF.

Many counts were recorded for this clonotype. At one boundary the junction diverges from the germline segment, which might be a read error. The V and J genes are TRBV7-8 and TRBJ1-2; D remains ambiguous. The CDR3 has 13 amino acids. Germline CDR1 SGHVS, CDR2 FQNEAQ. CDR3 sequence (DNA): TGCGCCAGCAGCTTAGGCACTAACTATGGCTACACCTTC. It specifies CASSLGTNYGYTF.

This clonotype was found many times. The J gene is TRBJ2-4, the V gene TRBV7-9; D may correspond to TRBD1 or TRBD2 (6 bases each). The CDR3 has 15 residues. V was pared by 1 base and J by 6 bases, with 13 bases between. Germline V gene lookup returns CDR1 SEHNR and CDR2 FQNEAQ (reference sequence). The DNA of the CDR3 is TGTGCCAGCAGCTTAGACTCTGGAGGGGGAAACATTCAGTACTTC. Residues: CASSLDSGGGNIQYF.

This chain links TRBV5-1 with TRBJ2-1; D might be TRBD2 (5 bases). Germline CDR1 reads SGHRS; CDR2 reads YFSETQ. The CDR3 is made up of 15 amino acids. Trimming shortened V by 0 bases and J by 5 bases, and 12 bases separated the two germline ends. The CDR3 sequence: CASSLAPNGDNEQFF. The CDR3 region has the DNA TGCGCCAGCAGCTTGGCCCCCAACGGGGACAATGAGCAGTTCTTC.

V is TRBV10-3 and J is TRBJ2-1, with 9 positions matching TRBD1. V shed 0 bases and J 1 base; nucleotides not matched to a gene: 10. Germline V gene data show CDR1 as ENHRY and CDR2 as SYGVKD. There are 19 residues in the CDR3. The CDR3 nucleotides are TGTGCCATCAGTGAGTCGTTTTTTGACAGGGGGGCTTCCTACAATGAGCAGTTCTTC. Protein product: CAISESFFDRGASYNEQFF.

The chain carries TRBV6-5 and TRBJ1-1, with a tentative D call TRBD1 (5 bases). CDR3 length equals 19 residues. V was shortened by 0 bases and J by 3 bases, with 23 bases between the two germline ends. CDR1 is MNHEY, CDR2 SVGAGI, per germline. The CDR3 is CASSYSTQGRSSIDTEAFF. The CDR3 nucleotides read TGTGCCAGCAGTTACTCGACCCAGGGCAGATCTTCGATAGACACTGAAGCTTTCTTT.

The chain employs TRBV5-5 and TRBJ1-1; D uncertain. The V end lost 4 bases, the J end lost 1 base, and 14 bases lay between the germline ends. CDR1 is SGHKS and CDR2 is YYEKEE in the germline V gene (reference sequence). This CDR3 region has 15 residues. The CDR3 region has the DNA TGTGCCAGCAGCCGTGCGTTGGGGAGGAACACTGAAGCTTTCTTT. This gives the protein CASSRALGRNTEAFF.

This clonotype was recorded at least ten times. The CDR3 loop reads CASSHGETQYF. In DNA, the CDR3 is TGCGCCAGCTCCCACGGAGAGACCCAGTACTTC. This chain uses TRBV5-1 with TRBJ2-5; D not resolved. V lost 7 bases, J lost 4 bases, and 8 bases lay in between. This CDR3 is built from 11 residues. Germline-derived CDR1 and CDR2 are SGHRS and YFSETQ. The whole variable domain, filled in from reference TRBV5-1 and TRBJ2-5, reads KAGVTQTPRYLIKTRGQQVTLSCSPISGHRSVSWYQQTPGQGLQFLFEYFSETQRNKGNFPGRFSGRQFSNSRSEMNVSTLELGDSALYLCASSHGETQYFGPGTRLLVL.

The chain uses TRBV9 and TRBJ2-3; D gene unclear. CDR3 size: 14 residues. From germline, CDR1 is SGDLS and CDR2 YYNGEE. Trimming removed 0 bases from V and 4 bases from J, with 9 bases in between. The DNA for the CDR3 is TGTGCCAGCAGCGTAGATCAGGTCGCAGATACGCAGTATTTT. Protein: CASSVDQVADTQYF.

This clonotype was picked up a small number of times. The rearrangement links TRBV5-1 to TRBJ1-5; TRBD1 is a possible D gene (6 bases). The CDR3 has 15 amino acids. The V end was cut by 0 bases, the J end by 3 bases, with 10 bases between. Germline V gene data show CDR1 as SGHRS and CDR2 as YFSETQ. In DNA, the CDR3 is TGCGCCAGCAGCTTGGCCGGACAGCCCAATCAGCCCCAGCATTTT. It translates to CASSLAGQPNQPQHF.

This clonotype has a handful of counts. The rearrangement joins TRBV7-2 to TRBJ2-5, with 7 bases fitting TRBD1. Unmatched junction bases numbered 11, after V lost 6 bases and J lost 10 bases. Germline CDR1 SGHTA, CDR2 FQGNSA. The CDR3 sequence is 13 residues long. CDR3 sequence reads: CASRLDRATHQYF. DNA of the CDR3: TGTGCCAGCAGACTTGACAGGGCAACGCACCAGTACTTC.

This clonotype was recorded a few times. This chain connects TRBV19 to TRBJ2-7, with D uncertain. The CDR3 runs to 12 residues. V was pared by 9 bases and J by 4 bases, with 13 bases between. The V gene's germline CDR1 is LNHDA and CDR2 SQIVND (reference sequence). CDR3 bases: TGTGCCAGGAAGAGTGACGGGTACGAGCAGTACGTC. Encoded protein: CARKSDGYEQYV.

By share, this clonotype counts as medium-sized. The chain recombines TRBV7-2 with TRBJ2-2; no reliable D call. The ends were cut back, 1 base at V and 5 bases at J, with 8 bases in the middle. Germline CDR1 and CDR2: SGHTA and FQGNSA. The CDR3 has 14 amino acids. Written as DNA, the CDR3 is TGTGCCAGCAGCTTAGAGCTATTTACCGGGGAGCTGTTTTTT. It codes for CASSLELFTGELFF.

This clonotype was detected a few times. V is TRBV7-3 and J is TRBJ2-2, with TRBD1 as a possible D gene (6 bases). V was trimmed by 5 bases and J by 3 bases, leaving 16 bases between them. CDR3 length: 16 residues. CDR1 SGHTA and CDR2 FQGTGA come from the germline V gene. The CDR3 sequence: CASSPPGHEDTGELFF. The CDR3 DNA follows: TGTGCCAGCAGCCCTCCGGGACATGAGGACACCGGGGAGCTGTTTTTT.

The table lists this clonotype with a few counts. The chain links TRBV5-1 to TRBJ2-5; no clear D. The germline V gene has CDR1 SGHRS and CDR2 YFSETQ. V was pared by 2 bases and J by 5 bases, with 16 bases between. This CDR3 spans 15 amino acids. The CDR3, as DNA: TGCGCCAGCAGCTTAGACCTAAACCCCGGCGAGACCCAGTACTTC. This encodes CASSLDLNPGETQYF.

The chain recombines TRBV20-1 with TRBJ2-4; a possible D gene is TRBD2 (5 bases). CDR3 length: 12 residues. Germline CDR1 DFQATT, CDR2 SNEGSKA (reference sequence). V was pared by 6 bases and J by 9 bases, with 15 bases between. CDR3 loop: CSAGPGDLIQYF. The DNA of the CDR3 is TGCAGTGCCGGCCCCGGGGATCTCATTCAGTACTTC.

The chain combines TRBV9 with TRBJ1-3; no clear D. V gave up 0 bases and J gave up 4 bases, with 2 bases separating them. Germline V gene sequence: CDR1 SGDLS, CDR2 YYNGEE. This CDR3 comprises 12 residues. The chain's CDR3 is CASSVDGNTIYF. The CDR3 DNA reads as TGTGCCAGCAGCGTAGACGGAAACACCATATATTTT.